A selection of T cell receptor beta chains follows, all from one sample in a study of radiotherapy plus CTLA-4 blockade in lung cancer. Produced via immunoSEQ multiplex PCR; TCRdb's table is partial and in-frame only. This table has about 68,000 clones, less than 80% appearing once. Source: peripheral blood, taken from a patient treated with radiotherapy plus ipilimumab. These receptors all stem from a human donor with non-small cell lung cancer who had a complete response to radiotherapy plus ipilimumab. The CDR3 runs from the conserved cysteine through the conserved F or W. The D gene is left open where the match is weak. Not every row has a clone size; where given, it reads once, few, many or a size class.

TRBV7-9	NA	TRBJ1-4	few	TGTGCCAGCAGCCGCAGGGGTACTAATGAAAAACTGTTTTTT	CASSRRGTNEKLFF
TRBV5-4	TRBD1	TRBJ2-7	few	TGTGCCAGCAGCTCTAGGACAGGACTCTACGAGCAGTACTTC	CASSSRTGLYEQYF
TRBV9	NA	TRBJ1-3	NA	TGTGCCAGCAGCGATCCGGGGGGGACCGGAAACACCATATATTTT	CASSDPGGTGNTIYF
TRBV4-1	NA	TRBJ2-1	NA	TGCGCCAGCAGCCAAGAGCCAGCGCCCACCTACAATGAGCAGTTCTTC	CASSQEPAPTYNEQFF
TRBV2	NA	TRBJ2-1	few	TGTGCCAGCAGCGGCGAAGGGTGGGGATTTCGCAATGAGCAGTTCTTC	CASSGEGWGFRNEQFF
TRBV29-1	NA	TRBJ1-5	NA	TGCAGCGTTGGGACGACAGGACCCAATCAGCCCCAGCATTTT	CSVGTTGPNQPQHF
TRBV27	TRBD2	TRBJ2-3	NA	TGTGCCAGCAGTCCCCGGGTAGCGGGAGCCACAGATACGCAGTATTTT	CASSPRVAGATDTQYF
TRBV7-9	NA	TRBJ2-3	NA	TGTGCCAGCAGCACAAAATCAGCAGATACGCAGTATTTT	CASSTKSADTQYF
TRBV11-2	NA	TRBJ2-5	NA	TGTGCCAGCAGCCCTCGAATAACACAAGAGACCCAGTACTTC	CASSPRITQETQYF
TRBV6-6	NA	TRBJ1-5	NA	TGTGCCAGCAGTTTTGGACAGAGAGGTTACAATCAGCCCCAGCATTTT	CASSFGQRGYNQPQHF
TRBV15	TRBD2	TRBJ2-7	NA	TGTGCCACCAGCACCTTGACTAGCGGGGGGGGCCCTGGCTCCTACGAGCAGTACTTC	CATSTLTSGGGPGSYEQYF
TRBV19	TRBD1	TRBJ1-2	NA	TGTGCCAGTGTACAGGGGTCAGCTAACTATGGCTACACCTTC	CASVQGSANYGYTF
TRBV7-7	TRBD2	TRBJ2-2	NA	TGTGCTAGCAGCGGCCAAGCGGGACTCAACACCGGGGAGCTGTTTTTT	CASSGQAGLNTGELFF
TRBV7-2	NA	TRBJ2-4	NA	TGTGCCAGCAGCCCGAACCAGGGTGGAGACATTCAGTACTTC	CASSPNQGGDIQYF
TRBV2	TRBD1	TRBJ1-5	NA	TGTGCCAGCAGGCCGGGACAGGGGGGCAATCAGCCCCAGCATTTT	CASRPGQGGNQPQHF
TRBV30	NA	TRBJ1-6	NA	TGTGCCTGGAGTGATTCAGGGAGCTCCTATAATTCACCCCTCCACTTT	CAWSDSGSSYNSPLHF
TRBV10-3	TRBD2	TRBJ2-7	few	TGTGCCATCTCTAATCCTAGCGGGGCCTACGAGCAGTACTTC	CAISNPSGAYEQYF
TRBV9	TRBD1	TRBJ1-1	NA	TGTGCCAGCAGCGTAGGTACAGGGGGGGACACTGAAGCTTTCTTT	CASSVGTGGDTEAFF
TRBV7-2	NA	TRBJ1-5	NA	TGTGCCAGCAGCTTAGGGATTCATCAGCCCCAGCATTTT	CASSLGIHQPQHF
TRBV7-9	NA	TRBJ1-2	NA	TGTGCCAGCAGCTTAGTAGGGATCTATGGCTACACCTTC	CASSLVGIYGYTF
TRBV7-2	NA	TRBJ1-1	NA	TGTGCCAGCAGCTTAGGGACGGCGAGGACTGAAGCTTTCTTT	CASSLGTARTEAFF
TRBV6-1	NA	TRBJ2-7	few	TGTGCCAGCAGCATGGAGGGGGCCACCTACGAGCAGTACTTC	CASSMEGATYEQYF
TRBV6-1	NA	TRBJ1-5	NA	TGTGCCAGCAGTGAAGGGGGCAGTTATAGCAATCAGCCCCAGCATTTT	CASSEGGSYSNQPQHF
TRBV11-3	NA	TRBJ2-5	NA	TGTGCCAGCAGCCGGGGGACCACGGGGCCGACCCAGTACTTC	CASSRGTTGPTQYF
TRBV11-2	TRBD2	TRBJ2-7	NA	TGTGCCAGCAGGGCGGGGGGGCCCGACGAGCAGTACTTC	CASRAGGPDEQYF
TRBV5-1	NA	TRBJ2-3	once	TGCGCCAGCAGCTTTTCTCTACGCACAGATACGCAGTATTTT	CASSFSLRTDTQYF
TRBV6-5	TRBD1	TRBJ2-2	NA	TGTGCCAGCATGGGGACAGCTGGCCCCGGGGAGCTGTTTTTT	CASMGTAGPGELFF
TRBV2	NA	TRBJ2-5	NA	TGTGCCAGCCCCCCACCGGGGCAGGAAGAGACCCAGTACTTC	CASPPPGQEETQYF
TRBV6-5	NA	TRBJ1-5	NA	TGTGCCAGCATACCCTCGACGGTCAATCAGCCCCAGCATTTT	CASIPSTVNQPQHF
TRBV7-9	NA	TRBJ2-2	few	TGTGCCAGCAGCTTGATAGAATTGTTTACCGGGGAGCTGTTTTTT	CASSLIELFTGELFF
TRBV7-2	NA	TRBJ1-4	NA	TGTGCCAGCAGCCCCCAGGGAGGGAATGAAAAACTGTTTTTT	CASSPQGGNEKLFF
TRBV6-5	NA	TRBJ1-2	NA	TGTGCCAGTTCTTCAGGGTATAACTATGGCTACACCTTC	CASSSGYNYGYTF
TRBV9	TRBD1	TRBJ2-2	NA	TGTGCCAGCAGCGTAGATCCAGGGGGGAACACCGGGGAGCTGTTTTTT	CASSVDPGGNTGELFF
TRBV5-8	TRBD1	TRBJ1-5	few	TGTGCCAGCAGCGCGGGACAGACAAATCAGCCCCAGCATTTT	CASSAGQTNQPQHF
TRBV7-2	TRBD1	TRBJ1-2	NA	TGTGCCAGCAGCTATTCCGGGACAGACTATGGCTACACCTTC	CASSYSGTDYGYTF
TRBV2	TRBD1	TRBJ1-2	few	TGTGCCAGCCGGTTCGACAGGGACAACTATGGCTACACCTTC	CASRFDRDNYGYTF
TRBV6-5	NA	TRBJ2-7	NA	TGTGCCAGCAGTTACGGGGGATTTGAAACCTACGAGCAGTACTTC	CASSYGGFETYEQYF
TRBV7-9	NA	TRBJ2-2	once	TGTGCCAGCAGCTTAGGGGGGACCAGAACCGGGGAGCTGTTTTTT	CASSLGGTRTGELFF
TRBV5-1	NA	TRBJ1-1	NA	TGCGCCAGCAGCTTGAGAGGAAACATGAACACTGAAGCTTTCTTT	CASSLRGNMNTEAFF
TRBV5-1	TRBD2	TRBJ2-5	NA	TGCGCCAGCAGCATAGCGGGGGGCCAAGAGACCCAGTACTTC	CASSIAGGQETQYF
TRBV7-6	NA	TRBJ2-2	NA	TGTGCCAGCAGCTTACGGGGGCAGGGAGGAACCGGGGAGCTGTTTTTT	CASSLRGQGGTGELFF
TRBV4-3	NA	TRBJ1-3	NA	TGCGCCAGCAGCCTAGCTGCCGGGGCCGGCTCTGGAAACACCATATATTTT	CASSLAAGAGSGNTIYF
TRBV11-2	NA	TRBJ2-5	once	TGTGCCAGCAGAGGGGTTTTCGAAGAGACCCAGTACTTC	CASRGVFEETQYF
TRBV5-1	TRBD2	TRBJ2-1	NA	TGCGCCAGCAGCTCTAAGTCTGGACTAGCGGGAAATGAGCAGTTCTTC	CASSSKSGLAGNEQFF
TRBV11-2	TRBD2	TRBJ2-3	NA	TGTGCCAGCAGCTTAGGCCGATCTTTAGCGGGGGGAAGCACAGATACGCAGTATTTT	CASSLGRSLAGGSTDTQYF